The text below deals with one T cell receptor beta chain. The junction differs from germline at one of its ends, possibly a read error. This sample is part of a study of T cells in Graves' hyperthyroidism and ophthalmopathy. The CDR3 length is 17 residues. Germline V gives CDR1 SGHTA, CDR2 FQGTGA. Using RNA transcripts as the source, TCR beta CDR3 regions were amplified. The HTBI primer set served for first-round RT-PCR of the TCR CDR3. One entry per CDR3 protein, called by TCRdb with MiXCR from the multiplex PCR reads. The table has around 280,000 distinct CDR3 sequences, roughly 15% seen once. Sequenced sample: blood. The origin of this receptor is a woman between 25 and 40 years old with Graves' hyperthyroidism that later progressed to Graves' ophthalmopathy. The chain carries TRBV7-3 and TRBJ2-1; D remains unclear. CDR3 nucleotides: TGTGCCAGCAGCTTACAGTCCGTGGACCCCTCCTACAATGAGCGGTTCTTC. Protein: CASSLQSVDPSYNERFF.